Listed here is a single T cell receptor beta chain. No antigen is known for it. No per-base quality is available; no much larger clone lies one base away. CDR1 and CDR2 (SGHDT, YYEEEE) derive from the germline V gene. V loses 4 bases, J loses 2 bases, and the germline ends lie 9 bases apart. The CDR3 sequence holds 13 residues, the cysteine and phenylalanine included. This entry keeps only the CDR3 DNA: 39 bases, framed from base 1. Read against the paper, the sample's time point label means: before neoadjuvant nivolumab. Patients had been newly diagnosed with stage II-IVA oral cavity squamous cell carcinoma, and no prior systemic or radiation treatment had been given to the patients. The cohort was made up of patients with locally advanced, HPV-negative oral cavity squamous cell carcinoma. No culture maintenance or expansion was done, as the peripheral blood mononuclear cells went straight to analysis. The samples were drawn from a longitudinal correlative study tied to a single-arm phase II trial testing neoadjuvant nivolumab in oral cavity squamous cell carcinoma. Subject-matched pre- and post-treatment PBMCs and tumors from three responders and three non-responders underwent genomic DNA-based TCRbeta sequencing. Peripheral blood mononuclear cells were drawn once before nivolumab treatment and a second time after treatment, when surgery took place. The Maxwell RSC DNA from Cells kit was used to isolate genomic DNA from PBMCs.

The data were taken from a study of neoadjuvant anti-PD-1 for oral cavity cancer (TCRdb year 2021). Regarding the research as a whole: Patients mostly received three to four biweekly doses of nivolumab at 3 mg/kg before curative-intent surgical resection. Under RECIST 1.1, patients with complete response, partial response or stable disease were classed as responders, and patients with progression were classed as non-responders. Patients without progression received a fourth nivolumab dose around day 43 and underwent definitive surgical resection on days 50-56. The parent correlative cohort had 12 to 13 patients and a response rate of approximately 30%. Here is what the overall study found, with its caveats: After neoadjuvant nivolumab, T cell clonality (Gini index) in PBMCs was significantly higher in non-responders than in responders. TCR analyses included only three patients per response group, and the authors called for larger cohorts for validation. A higher pretreatment blood Treg/Th17 ratio correlated with both higher pretreatment blood TCRbeta clonality and lower post-treatment tumor TCRbeta clonality.

PBMC libraries used mostly roughly 480 ng of input genomic DNA for deep sequencing, with six replicates per sample. The immunoSEQ hsTCRbeta kit was used to prepare TCRbeta libraries according to the manufacturer's instructions. Sequencing of the completed libraries took place using an Illumina NovaSeq 6000 S4 flow cell after they had been pooled to 2.5 to 3.5 nM. Concerning the study's data processing: Raw data preprocessing and quality control were performed with the immunoSEQ Analyzer. The analysis was limited to productive rearrangements, and each clonotype was defined by a unique CDR3 amino acid sequence. Using the R package tcR, the researchers computed the Gini-Simpson index as their estimate of repertoire clonality. Gini indices were compared with Student's t test, and associations with tumor size change were assessed by Pearson correlation. What TCRdb holds here is the immuneACCESS table cut down to in-frame rearrangements. Part of the clones is not present; checked against another copy, under half of the missing clones reflect an unresolved V gene, and the others are unexplained. V and J calls and clone size are those listed in that table; D and trimming were worked out from the DNA. This sample has fewer than 40,000 clones in its table, and approximately 87% of those were observed once. Under 4% of the sample belongs to the ten largest clones.

This receptor was obtained from a person aged 40 to 85 with oral cavity squamous cell carcinoma. The rearrangement combines TRBV5-6 with TRBJ1-1, with the D gene not clear enough to name. Sequencing used PBMCs, obtained before nivolumab (anti-PD-1) treatment. The sequenced DNA: TGTGCCAGCAGCCCCGGGCCAAACACTGAAGCTTTCTTT. Translated, it gives CASSPGPNTEAFF.